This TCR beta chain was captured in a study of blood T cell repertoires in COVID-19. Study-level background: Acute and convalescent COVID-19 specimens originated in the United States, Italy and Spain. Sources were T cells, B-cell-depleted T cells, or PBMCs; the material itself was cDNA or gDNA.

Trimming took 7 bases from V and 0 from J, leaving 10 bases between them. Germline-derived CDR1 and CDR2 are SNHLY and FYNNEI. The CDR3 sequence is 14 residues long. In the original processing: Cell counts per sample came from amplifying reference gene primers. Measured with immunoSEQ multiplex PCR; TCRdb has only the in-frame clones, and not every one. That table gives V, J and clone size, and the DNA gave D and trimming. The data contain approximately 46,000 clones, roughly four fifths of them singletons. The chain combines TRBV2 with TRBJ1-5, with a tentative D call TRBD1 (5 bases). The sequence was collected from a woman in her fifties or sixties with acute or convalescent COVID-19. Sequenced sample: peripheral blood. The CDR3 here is CASKATASNQPQHF. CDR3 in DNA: TGTGCCAGCAAAGCGACAGCTAGCAATCAGCCCCAGCATTTT.